The clone carrying this T cell receptor beta chain appeared many times. The record originates from a study of T cells after yellow fever vaccination. The V end lost 0 bases, the J end lost 2 bases, and 5 bases lay between the germline ends. The CDR3 contains 12 residues. Germline CDR1 and CDR2: DFQATT and SNEGSKA (reference sequence). A process of 5'RACE template switching, which added a universal primer site and UMIs, was used to make TCR cDNA. TCRdb ran MiXCR on the 5' RACE reads and lists one entry per CDR3 protein. Counted here are around 49,000 distinct CDR3 sequences, almost 7% occurring once; the ten biggest clones make up 14% to 15%.

The sequenced sample was CD8+ T cells not binding an NS4B(214-222) dextramer, sorted from PBMCs, obtained 45 days after the yellow fever booster vaccination. This rearrangement joins TRBV20-1 to TRBJ2-7, with D unresolved. This clonotype originated in a man younger than 40 who received the YFV17D yellow fever vaccine. CDR3 sequence reads: CSARDGTYEQYF. CDR3 nucleotides: TGCAGTGCTAGAGACGGTACCTACGAGCAGTACTTC.